The rows below give T cell receptor beta chains drawn from one sample of a study of CD8 T cells in Susac syndrome. From the immunoSEQ multiplex PCR reads, TCRdb called clonotypes with MiXCR, one entry per CDR3 protein. The sample shows tens of thousands of distinct CDR3 sequences, roughly 92% of them seen only once. The sample comprised CD8+ T cells from PBMCs. Every receptor here comes from a human donor in good health. CDR3s include the opening cysteine and the closing phenylalanine or tryptophan. A D gene is named only where the DNA matches it firmly. Rows give clone size only sometimes, using once, few, many, or a class for an expanded clone.

TRBJ2-1,-,-,TRBV4-1,TGCGCCAGCAGTTTCCAGAGTTCGGCCGATGAGCAGTTCTTC,CASSFQSSADEQFF
TRBJ2-7,-,TRBD1,TRBV7-8,TGTGCCAGCAGCTTTTCCGGGACAGGGAACGAGCAGTACTTC,CASSFSGTGNEQYF
TRBJ2-5,-,-,TRBV5-6,TGTGCCAGCAGCTTGTCCCAGAGGACCGAGACCCAGTACTTC,CASSLSQRTETQYF
TRBJ1-4,-,-,TRBV9,TGTGCCAGCAGCGTAGTCGGGGACACTAATGAAAAACTGTTTTTT,CASSVVGDTNEKLFF
TRBJ2-7,-,-,TRBV9,TGTGCCAGCAGCGTAGGCGGGACAGCAGCCTACGAGCAGTACTTC,CASSVGGTAAYEQYF
TRBJ2-5,once,TRBD2,TRBV10-3,TGTGCCATCGCGGTAGCGGGGGACCAAGAGACCCAGTACTTC,CAIAVAGDQETQYF
TRBJ1-1,-,-,TRBV20-1,TGCAGTGCTGTGCCACGGATCGCTGAAGCTTTCTTT,CSAVPRIAEAFF
TRBJ2-5,-,TRBD1,TRBV3-1,TGTGCCAGCAGCCAAGATTGGGACAGGTCCAGGGGGATACAAGAGACCCAGTACTTC,CASSQDWDRSRGIQETQYF
TRBJ2-1,-,-,TRBV29-1,TGCAGCGTCGCGGACAGTGGGATATACAATGAGCAGTTCTTC,CSVADSGIYNEQFF
TRBJ2-2,once,TRBD2,TRBV20-1,TGCAGTGCTAAGCGGGACTCTGATCTAGAGCTGTTTTTT,CSAKRDSDLELFF
TRBJ2-3,-,-,TRBV21-1,TGTGCCAGCAGCCCCCAGGAGGGACAGGGGGCCGGAGATACGCAGTATTTT,CASSPQEGQGAGDTQYF
TRBJ2-3,-,TRBD1,TRBV24-1,TGTGCCACCAGTGATCCCGGGACAGGGGGAGCAGATACGCAGTATTTT,CATSDPGTGGADTQYF
TRBJ2-1,-,-,TRBV7-2,TGTGCCAGCAGCTTAGCTCCTCTAGCAGCATTATATGAGCAGTTCTTC,CASSLAPLAALYEQFF
TRBJ2-7,-,TRBD2,TRBV20-1,TGCAGTGCTCCACTAGCGGGGGTTTACGAGCAGTACTTC,CSAPLAGVYEQYF
TRBJ2-7,-,-,TRBV5-1,TGCGCCAGCAGCTTTTCCCCAGCGACAGTATCCTACGAGCAGTACTTC,CASSFSPATVSYEQYF
TRBJ2-3,once,-,TRBV3-1,TGTGCCAGCAGCCATCCTGGGATTCGTTTAGGCACAGATACGCAGTATTTT,CASSHPGIRLGTDTQYF
TRBJ1-2,-,-,TRBV4-3,TGCGCCAGCAGCCAAGTGCTAAGTGGACTGGCTAACTATGGCTACACCTTC,CASSQVLSGLANYGYTF
TRBJ2-1,-,TRBD2,TRBV7-9,TGTGCCAGCAGCTTAGGATCTTTGAGGCGGGGGGGCACCTACAATGAGCAGTTCTTC,CASSLGSLRRGGTYNEQFF
TRBJ2-1,-,-,TRBV9,TGTGCCAGCAGCCCCGTCCGATCGAAGGACAATGAGCAGTTCTTC,CASSPVRSKDNEQFF
TRBJ1-5,-,-,TRBV19,TGTGCCAGTAGTTTCACCCTGTTGGGGCGCAATCAGCCCCAGCATTTT,CASSFTLLGRNQPQHF
TRBJ1-2,-,-,TRBV30,TGTGCCTGGAGTGAATCCTACTATGGCTACACCTTC,CAWSESYYGYTF
TRBJ2-1,-,-,TRBV5-1,TGCGCCAGCAGGCCGGAGGACAGAGTCTACAATGAGCAGTTCTTC,CASRPEDRVYNEQFF
TRBJ2-7,-,-,TRBV6-1,TGTGCCAGCGGTATCGGCAGTAGGTACGAGCAGTACTTC,CASGIGSRYEQYF
TRBJ2-5,-,-,TRBV7-9,TGTGCCAGCAGCCACCCCGACCCGCCGGGGGAGACCCAGTACTTC,CASSHPDPPGETQYF
TRBJ1-1,-,-,TRBV27,TGTGCCAGCAAAATCGGAACGCGGGGTCTGGCTTTCTTT,CASKIGTRGLAFF
TRBJ2-7,-,TRBD2,TRBV7-2,TGTGCCAGCAGCTTATCAGGCGGGGGATCCTACGAGCAGTACTTC,CASSLSGGGSYEQYF
TRBJ2-7,once,TRBD1,TRBV19,TGTGCCAGTAGTATAGGGGACAGGGGACCGTACGAGCAGTACTTC,CASSIGDRGPYEQYF
TRBJ2-1,-,TRBD1,TRBV30,TGTGCCTGGAGTGGGGACAGGGGGCCCTACAATGAGCAGTTCTTC,CAWSGDRGPYNEQFF
TRBJ2-7,-,-,TRBV4-1,TGCGCCAGCAGCCCCCTGGGACCCGGGGGTTACGAGCAGTACTTC,CASSPLGPGGYEQYF
TRBJ2-1,-,TRBD1,TRBV3-1,TGTGCCAGCAGCCGTCTCGGGACAGGTAGAGGCGATGAGCAGTTCTTC,CASSRLGTGRGDEQFF
TRBJ2-5,-,TRBD2,TRBV28,TGTGCCAGCAGACGAGGACTAGCGGGGATACGCGGACAAGAGACCCAGTACTTC,CASRRGLAGIRGQETQYF
TRBJ2-5,-,TRBD2,TRBV6-2/TRBV6-3,TGTGCCAGCAGTTTAAGAAGGGGTAGCGGGCAAGAGACCCAGTACTTC,CASSLRRGSGQETQYF
TRBJ2-7,-,-,TRBV7-6,TGTGCCAGCAGCTTAGGGGCCGAGCAGTACTTC,CASSLGAEQYF
TRBJ2-1,-,-,TRBV6-5,TGTGCCAGCAGTTCCGGGGATAGAGCGTACAATGAGCAGTTCTTC,CASSSGDRAYNEQFF
TRBJ1-2,-,-,TRBV6-5,TGTGCCAGCCGGATGTCTGGGTCCTATGGCTACACCTTC,CASRMSGSYGYTF
TRBJ2-5,once,-,TRBV5-7,TGTGCCAGCAGCGCGGACGCCGAAGAGACCCAGTACTTC,CASSADAEETQYF
TRBJ2-7,-,-,TRBV7-9,TGTGCCAGCAGCCCAACCCTTAGCGGATTAGACTACGAGCAGTACTTC,CASSPTLSGLDYEQYF
TRBJ1-1,-,-,TRBV7-3,TGTGCCAGCAGCTTAATTTTTATGGGGGAGATGGCCGACACTGAAGCTTTCTTT,CASSLIFMGEMADTEAFF
TRBJ2-1,-,-,TRBV15,TGTGCCACCAGCCCCTCACCGGGAACGGAGCAGTTCTTC,CATSPSPGTEQFF
TRBJ2-3,-,TRBD1,TRBV27,TGTGCCAGCAGTGGACAGGGGAATACGCAGTATTTT,CASSGQGNTQYF
TRBJ1-2,-,-,TRBV7-9,TGTGCCAGCAGCCCCCCCCGACCGGATCACACCTTC,CASSPPRPDHTF
TRBJ2-2,-,TRBD2,TRBV19,TGTGCCAGTAGTATAGGGGGGGGATACACCGGGGAGCTGTTTTTT,CASSIGGGYTGELFF
TRBJ1-2,-,-,TRBV28,TGTGCCAGCAGTCCCCCAGCGGTCGGTAACAGGCTCGGCTATGGCTACACCTTC,CASSPPAVGNRLGYGYTF
TRBJ2-2,-,TRBD1,TRBV12-3/TRBV12-4,TGTGCCACCGTTTCGACAGGGGGCCCCGGGGAGCTGTTTTTT,CATVSTGGPGELFF